A selection of T cell receptor beta chains follows, all from one sample in a study of blood T cell dynamics during melanoma immunotherapy. Method: immunoSEQ multiplex PCR; TCRdb's copy keeps in-frame clones and lacks some. The sample consists of approximately 25,000 clones, roughly 85% of them appearing once. The sample consisted of blood, taken from a patient treated with checkpoint blockade. Source of these receptors: a human donor with melanoma. Both conserved end residues are part of each CDR3. A D gene is named only where the DNA matches it firmly. Expanded clones are given a class, and other clones once, few, many or no size at all.

v_gene: TRBV2; j_gene: TRBJ1-6; abundance: NA; d_gene: NA; CDR3nt: TGTGCCAGCAGTGAAGGCCCTAATTCACCCCTCCACTTT; CDR3aa: CASSEGPNSPLHF
v_gene: TRBV14; j_gene: TRBJ2-1; abundance: NA; d_gene: NA; CDR3nt: TGTGCCAGCAGCCCTATGCGGGACCTATTCTACAATGAGCAGTTCTTC; CDR3aa: CASSPMRDLFYNEQFF
v_gene: TRBV18; j_gene: TRBJ2-7; abundance: NA; d_gene: TRBD2; CDR3nt: TGTGCCAGCTCACCAGTTCTAGCGGGAGGGCCTAACTACGAGCAGTACTTC; CDR3aa: CASSPVLAGGPNYEQYF
v_gene: TRBV18; j_gene: TRBJ2-2; abundance: NA; d_gene: NA; CDR3nt: TGTGCCAGCTCACCAGAGGCAGGGAAGTACACCGGGGAGCTGTTTTTT; CDR3aa: CASSPEAGKYTGELFF
v_gene: TRBV10-3; j_gene: TRBJ1-6; abundance: NA; d_gene: TRBD1; CDR3nt: TGTGCCATCAGTGATGGGACAGGGGCTTCACCCCTCCACTTT; CDR3aa: CAISDGTGASPLHF
v_gene: TRBV10-3; j_gene: TRBJ1-2; abundance: NA; d_gene: NA; CDR3nt: TGTGCCATCAGACCGCCGGGACAAGAGTCCGGAGGCTACACCTTC; CDR3aa: CAIRPPGQESGGYTF
v_gene: TRBV7-9; j_gene: TRBJ2-5; abundance: once; d_gene: NA; CDR3nt: TGTGCCAGCAGCTTAGGGGTTATAGGGGGAATCGGAGAGACCCAGTACTTC; CDR3aa: CASSLGVIGGIGETQYF
v_gene: TRBV6-5; j_gene: TRBJ2-1; abundance: NA; d_gene: TRBD2; CDR3nt: TGTGCCAGCAGCTCCGAGCTAGCGGGAGTAAGTGAGCAGTTCTTC; CDR3aa: CASSSELAGVSEQFF
v_gene: TRBV9; j_gene: TRBJ2-7; abundance: NA; d_gene: NA; CDR3nt: TGTGCCAGCAGCGCCGCGTACGGGAGTTACGAGCAGTACTTC; CDR3aa: CASSAAYGSYEQYF
v_gene: TRBV19; j_gene: TRBJ2-1; abundance: NA; d_gene: NA; CDR3nt: TGTGCCAGTAGTATAATGGGGAGGACCTACAATGAGCAGTTCTTC; CDR3aa: CASSIMGRTYNEQFF
v_gene: TRBV11-2; j_gene: TRBJ2-1; abundance: NA; d_gene: TRBD2; CDR3nt: TGTGCCAGCAGCACCGGGACTAGCGGGGGCAATGAGCAGTTCTTC; CDR3aa: CASSTGTSGGNEQFF
v_gene: TRBV11-2; j_gene: TRBJ2-3; abundance: NA; d_gene: NA; CDR3nt: TGTGCCAGCAGCTCTTTCAGACGGACTCCTAGCACAGATACGCAGTATTTT; CDR3aa: CASSSFRRTPSTDTQYF
v_gene: TRBV15; j_gene: TRBJ1-1; abundance: NA; d_gene: NA; CDR3nt: TGTGCCACCACCTACGGGCCAAACACTGAAGCTTTCTTT; CDR3aa: CATTYGPNTEAFF
v_gene: TRBV5-1; j_gene: TRBJ1-5; abundance: NA; d_gene: NA; CDR3nt: TGCGCCAGCAGCTTAGGAGGGCTGCTCAATCAGCCCCAGCATTTT; CDR3aa: CASSLGGLLNQPQHF
v_gene: TRBV5-4; j_gene: TRBJ2-7; abundance: NA; d_gene: TRBD1; CDR3nt: TGTGCCAGCAGCTGGGACAGGGCGTCCTACGAGCAGTACTTC; CDR3aa: CASSWDRASYEQYF
v_gene: TRBV7-9; j_gene: TRBJ1-1; abundance: NA; d_gene: NA; CDR3nt: TGTGCCAGCAGCCTGCAGATGAACACTGAAGCTTTCTTT; CDR3aa: CASSLQMNTEAFF
v_gene: TRBV7-9; j_gene: TRBJ2-3; abundance: NA; d_gene: TRBD1; CDR3nt: TGTGCCAGCAGCTTAGGACCGGGACAGGCGACCACAGATACGCAGTATTTT; CDR3aa: CASSLGPGQATTDTQYF
v_gene: TRBV5-1; j_gene: TRBJ1-2; abundance: NA; d_gene: TRBD1; CDR3nt: TGCGCCAGCAGCTTGGGACAGGGTACTAACTATGGCTACACCTTC; CDR3aa: CASSLGQGTNYGYTF
v_gene: TRBV28; j_gene: TRBJ2-2; abundance: NA; d_gene: NA; CDR3nt: TGTGCCAGCAGTCCCCCTAGAATAAATTCCGGGGAGCTGTTTTTT; CDR3aa: CASSPPRINSGELFF
v_gene: TRBV7-9; j_gene: TRBJ1-1; abundance: NA; d_gene: NA; CDR3nt: TGTGCCAGCAGCTTAGCGAAGGGGGGGGGCACTGAAGCTTTCTTT; CDR3aa: CASSLAKGGGTEAFF
v_gene: TRBV9; j_gene: TRBJ2-5; abundance: NA; d_gene: TRBD2; CDR3nt: TGTGCCAGCAGCCGAACCGGCGGGCTAGCGGGAGCCAGGTACCAAGAGACCCAGTACTTC; CDR3aa: CASSRTGGLAGARYQETQYF
v_gene: TRBV7-3; j_gene: TRBJ1-1; abundance: once; d_gene: NA; CDR3nt: TGTGCCAGCAGCTTAAACGGGAACACTGAAGCTTTCTTT; CDR3aa: CASSLNGNTEAFF
v_gene: TRBV19; j_gene: TRBJ1-4; abundance: NA; d_gene: NA; CDR3nt: TGTGCCAGTAGTATGCAGGGGAGGAATGAAAAACTGTTTTTT; CDR3aa: CASSMQGRNEKLFF
v_gene: TRBV4-1; j_gene: TRBJ2-1; abundance: NA; d_gene: TRBD1; CDR3nt: TGCGCCAGCAGCCAAAGGGACAGGGGAAATGAGCAGTTCTTC; CDR3aa: CASSQRDRGNEQFF
v_gene: TRBV5-1; j_gene: TRBJ2-5; abundance: NA; d_gene: NA; CDR3nt: TGCGCCAGCAGCTTGGGGGGCGTACAAGAGACCCAGTACTTC; CDR3aa: CASSLGGVQETQYF
v_gene: TRBV5-4; j_gene: TRBJ2-2; abundance: NA; d_gene: NA; CDR3nt: TGTGCCAGCAGCTTGACAGCTTCGAACACCGGGGAGCTGTTTTTT; CDR3aa: CASSLTASNTGELFF
v_gene: TRBV11-2; j_gene: TRBJ2-7; abundance: once; d_gene: NA; CDR3nt: TGTGCCAGCAGCGTGGAGGCCGCCTACGCGCAGTACTTC; CDR3aa: CASSVEAAYAQYF
v_gene: TRBV19; j_gene: TRBJ1-4; abundance: NA; d_gene: TRBD1; CDR3nt: TGTGCCACCTCCTTAGGGGGGACAGGGAATGAAAAACTGTTTTTT; CDR3aa: CATSLGGTGNEKLFF
v_gene: TRBV29-1; j_gene: TRBJ2-1; abundance: few; d_gene: NA; CDR3nt: TGCAGCGGCCGGGGGACTGCTCTCAATGAGCAGTTCTTC; CDR3aa: CSGRGTALNEQFF
v_gene: TRBV28; j_gene: TRBJ2-3; abundance: NA; d_gene: TRBD2; CDR3nt: TGTGCCAGCAGTTTCGGACTAGCGGGGGGCCGACGCACAGATACGCAGTATTTT; CDR3aa: CASSFGLAGGRRTDTQYF
v_gene: TRBV6-1; j_gene: TRBJ2-7; abundance: NA; d_gene: NA; CDR3nt: TGTGCCAGCAGAAGGGACGGTTCCTACGAGCAGTACTTC; CDR3aa: CASRRDGSYEQYF
v_gene: TRBV5-1; j_gene: TRBJ1-1; abundance: NA; d_gene: NA; CDR3nt: TGCGCCAGCAGCTTGGTTCCCAGGTCAGACACTGAAGCTTTCTTT; CDR3aa: CASSLVPRSDTEAFF
v_gene: TRBV6-1; j_gene: TRBJ1-1; abundance: NA; d_gene: NA; CDR3nt: TGTGCCAGCAATTATATGAACACTGAAGCTTTCTTT; CDR3aa: CASNYMNTEAFF
v_gene: TRBV4-2; j_gene: TRBJ2-7; abundance: NA; d_gene: NA; CDR3nt: TGTGCCAGCACCTCAGGCCCCGGAGGAACCTACGAGCAGTACTTC; CDR3aa: CASTSGPGGTYEQYF
v_gene: TRBV6-1; j_gene: TRBJ2-3; abundance: NA; d_gene: TRBD2; CDR3nt: TGTGCCAGCAGTGCTGGGAGGGCAGATACGCAGTATTTT; CDR3aa: CASSAGRADTQYF
v_gene: TRBV18; j_gene: TRBJ2-5; abundance: few; d_gene: NA; CDR3nt: TGTGCCAGCTCACCTGGGCCCCGATTGGGGACGGGCCAGTACTTC; CDR3aa: CASSPGPRLGTGQYF
v_gene: TRBV7-9; j_gene: TRBJ2-7; abundance: NA; d_gene: NA; CDR3nt: TGTGCCAGCAGCCCCCGGGAGTCCAAGGGCTACGAGCAGTACTTC; CDR3aa: CASSPRESKGYEQYF
v_gene: TRBV28; j_gene: TRBJ1-1; abundance: NA; d_gene: TRBD1; CDR3nt: TGTGCCAGCAGTTTGCAGGGGGCAGACACTGAAGCTTTCTTT; CDR3aa: CASSLQGADTEAFF
v_gene: TRBV15; j_gene: TRBJ2-3; abundance: NA; d_gene: TRBD2; CDR3nt: TGTGCCACCAGCACACACGGGACTAGCGGGAGGTCCACCTACGCAGATACGCAGTATTTT; CDR3aa: CATSTHGTSGRSTYADTQYF
v_gene: TRBV15; j_gene: TRBJ2-7; abundance: NA; d_gene: NA; CDR3nt: TGTGCCACCAGGGAAGGGGCAGTTCCCTACGAGCAGTACTTC; CDR3aa: CATREGAVPYEQYF
v_gene: TRBV4-2; j_gene: TRBJ2-7; abundance: NA; d_gene: NA; CDR3nt: TGTGCCAGCAGCCAAGGACTTAGCTCCTACGAGCAGTACTTC; CDR3aa: CASSQGLSSYEQYF
v_gene: TRBV5-6; j_gene: TRBJ1-1; abundance: NA; d_gene: NA; CDR3nt: TGTGCCAGCAGCTTGAGTATGAATAGCCTTAACACTGAAGCTTTCTTT; CDR3aa: CASSLSMNSLNTEAFF
v_gene: TRBV18; j_gene: TRBJ2-7; abundance: NA; d_gene: NA; CDR3nt: TGTGCCAGCTCATCAGGTCCGGGGAGCTACGAGCAGTACTTC; CDR3aa: CASSSGPGSYEQYF